Below, 5 T cell receptor beta chains from the same sample are listed, as sequenced in a study of regulatory T cells in long-lasting Graves disease. Arm-PCR of CDR3 regions and iRepertoire HTBI primers were used to build TCR beta libraries. TCRdb passed the multiplex PCR reads through MiXCR, listing each CDR3 protein once. Here the sample spans around 420,000 distinct CDR3 sequences, around 16% being singletons. Time point described: newly diagnosed GD, antithyroid drugs for less than 3 months. PBMC-derived RNA was used for the TCR library. The data also belong to a second study, concerning T cells in Graves' hyperthyroidism and ophthalmopathy.

The sequenced sample was peripheral blood mononuclear cells (PBMCs), obtained at new diagnosis, from a patient treated with antithyroid drugs. These receptors were collected from a woman in her thirties or forties with Graves disease.

This clonotype occurred a few times. This sequence joins TRBV3-1 and TRBJ1-1, with unresolved D. Trimming left V 0 bases short and J 2 bases short, with 7 bases between. Germline CDR1 reads LGHDT; CDR2 reads YNNKEL (reference sequence). The CDR3 runs 14 residues. DNA of the CDR3: TGTGCCAGCAGCCAAGATTTAAGAAACACTGAAGCTTTCTTT. It is translated as CASSQDLRNTEAFF. Variable domain in full (rest from reference TRBV3-1 and TRBJ1-1): DTAVSQTPKYLVTQMGNDKSIKCEQNLGHDTMYWYKQDSKKFLKIMFSYNNKELIINETVPNRFSPKSPDKAHLNLHINSLELGDSAVYFCASSQDLRNTEAFFGQGTRLTVV.

This clonotype occurred a few times. In DNA, the CDR3 is TGCAGCGTACGAGGAACCGGGACAGGTAGGATGGAGACCCAGTACTTC. Amino acid sequence: CSVRGTGTGRMETQYF. The chain uses TRBV29-1 and TRBJ2-5, with 8 bases that match TRBD1. This CDR3 region has 16 residues. The germline V gene encodes CDR1 SQVTM and CDR2 ANQGSEA. Unmatched junction bases numbered 17, after V lost 6 bases and J lost 5 bases.

In its sample, this clonotype is medium-sized (0.01 to 0.1%). A junction end diverges from the germline sequence, so it may reflect a read error. The chain joins TRBV2 to TRBJ1-2, with D uncertain. There are 12 residues in the CDR3. From germline, CDR1 is SNHLY and CDR2 FYNNEI. CDR3 residues: CASSEGEQPLHF. The CDR3 DNA follows: TGTGCCAGCAGTGAAGGGGAGCAGCCGCTACACTTC. Full variable domain (outside the CDR3, taken from reference TRBV2 and TRBJ1-2): EPEVTQTPSHQVTQMGQEVILRCVPISNHLYFYWYRQILGQKVEFLVSFYNNEISEKSEIFDDQFSVERPDGSNFTLKIRSTKLEDSAMYFCASSEGEQPLHFGSGTRLTVV.

V usage is TRBV11-2 and J usage is TRBJ2-1; 10 bases are a match to TRBD2. The CDR3 loop spans 15 amino acids. The germline V gene has CDR1 SGHAT and CDR2 FQNNGV. The ends lost 5 bases at V and 4 bases at J; junction bases unmatched: 5. The CDR3 reads CASSIRTSGYNEQFF. As DNA, the CDR3 is TGTGCCAGCAGCATACGGACTAGCGGATACAATGAGCAGTTCTTC.

This clonotype was found a few times. This chain uses TRBV20-1 with TRBJ2-1, with 8 bases lining up with TRBD2. The V gene's germline CDR1 is DFQATT and CDR2 SNEGSKA (reference sequence). V lost 3 bases, J lost 3 bases, and 10 bases stayed unmatched. The CDR3 has 16 residues. The DNA for the CDR3 is TGCAGTGCTAGCGGGAGGGCCATCCCGGTCTACAATGAGCAGTTCTTC. It specifies CSASGRAIPVYNEQFF.